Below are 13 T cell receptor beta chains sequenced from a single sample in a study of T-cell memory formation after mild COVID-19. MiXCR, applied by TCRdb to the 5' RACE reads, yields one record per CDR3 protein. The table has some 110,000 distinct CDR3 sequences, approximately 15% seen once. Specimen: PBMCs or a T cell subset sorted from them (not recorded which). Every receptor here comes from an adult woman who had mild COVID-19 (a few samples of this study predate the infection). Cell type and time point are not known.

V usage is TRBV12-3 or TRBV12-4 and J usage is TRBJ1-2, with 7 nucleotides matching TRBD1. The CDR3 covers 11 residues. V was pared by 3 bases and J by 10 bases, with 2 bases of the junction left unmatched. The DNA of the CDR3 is TGTGCCAGCAGTTTCGACAGGGACTACACCTTC. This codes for CASSFDRDYTF.

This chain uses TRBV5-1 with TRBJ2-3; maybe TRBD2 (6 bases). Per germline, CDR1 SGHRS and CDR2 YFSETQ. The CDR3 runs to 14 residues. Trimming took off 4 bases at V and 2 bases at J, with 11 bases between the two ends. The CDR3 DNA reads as TGCGCCAGCAGCCCGTGGACTACCACAGATACGCAGTATTTT. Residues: CASSPWTTTDTQYF.

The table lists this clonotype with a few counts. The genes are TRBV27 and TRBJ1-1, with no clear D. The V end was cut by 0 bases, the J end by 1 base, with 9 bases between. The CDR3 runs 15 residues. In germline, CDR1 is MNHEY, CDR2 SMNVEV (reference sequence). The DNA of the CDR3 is TGTGCCAGCAGTTTATCTGAGACGGGGAACACTGAAGCTTTCTTT. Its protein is CASSLSETGNTEAFF.

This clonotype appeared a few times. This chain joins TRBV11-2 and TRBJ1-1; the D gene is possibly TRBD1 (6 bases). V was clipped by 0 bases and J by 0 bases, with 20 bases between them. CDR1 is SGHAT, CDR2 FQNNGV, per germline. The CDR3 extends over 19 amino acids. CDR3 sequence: CASSLDLFAGAGMNTEAFF. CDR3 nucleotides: TGTGCCAGCAGCTTAGATCTTTTTGCAGGGGCGGGGATGAACACTGAAGCTTTCTTT. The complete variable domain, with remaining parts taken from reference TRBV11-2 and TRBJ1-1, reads EAGVAQSPRYKIIEKRQSVAFWCNPISGHATLYWYQQILGQGPKLLIQFQNNGVVDDSQLPKDRFSAERLKGVDSTLKIQPAKLEDSAVYLCASSLDLFAGAGMNTEAFFGQGTRLTVV.

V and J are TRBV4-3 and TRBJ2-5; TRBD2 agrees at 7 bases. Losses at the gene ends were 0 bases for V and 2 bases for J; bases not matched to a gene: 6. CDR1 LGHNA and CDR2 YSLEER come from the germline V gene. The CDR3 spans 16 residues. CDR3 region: CASSQDQASGQETQYF. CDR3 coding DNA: TGCGCCAGCAGCCAAGATCAGGCTAGCGGACAAGAGACCCAGTACTTC.

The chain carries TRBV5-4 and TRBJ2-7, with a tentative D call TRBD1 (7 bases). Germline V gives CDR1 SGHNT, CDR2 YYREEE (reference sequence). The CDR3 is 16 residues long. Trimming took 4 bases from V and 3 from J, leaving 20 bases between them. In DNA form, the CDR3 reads TGTGCCAGCAGCCTCTATGGCGGGACAGATTACTACGAGCAGTACTTC. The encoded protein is CASSLYGGTDYYEQYF.

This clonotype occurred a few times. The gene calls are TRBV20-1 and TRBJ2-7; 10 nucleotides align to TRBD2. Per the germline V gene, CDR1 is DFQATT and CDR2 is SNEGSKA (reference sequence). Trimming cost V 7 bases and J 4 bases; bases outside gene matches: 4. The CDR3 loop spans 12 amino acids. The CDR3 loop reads CSVSSGGYEQYF. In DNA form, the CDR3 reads TGCAGTGTCTCTAGCGGGGGTTACGAGCAGTACTTC.

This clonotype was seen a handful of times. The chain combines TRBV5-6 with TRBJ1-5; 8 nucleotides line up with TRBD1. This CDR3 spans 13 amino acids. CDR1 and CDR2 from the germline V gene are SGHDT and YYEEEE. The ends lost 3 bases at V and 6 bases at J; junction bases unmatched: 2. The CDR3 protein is CASSSDRAQPQHF. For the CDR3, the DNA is TGTGCCAGCAGCTCGGACAGGGCTCAGCCCCAGCATTTT. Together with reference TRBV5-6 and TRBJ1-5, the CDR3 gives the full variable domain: DAGVTQSPTHLIKTRGQQVTLRCSPKSGHDTVSWYQQALGQGPQFIFQYYEEEERQRGNFPDRFSGHQFPNYSSELNVNALLLGDSALYLCASSSDRAQPQHFGDGTRLSIL.

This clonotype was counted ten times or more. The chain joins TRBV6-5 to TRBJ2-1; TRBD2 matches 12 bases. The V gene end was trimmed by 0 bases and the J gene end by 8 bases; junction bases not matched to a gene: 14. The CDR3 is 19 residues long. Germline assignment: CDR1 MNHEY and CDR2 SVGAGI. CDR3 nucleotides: TGTGCCAGCAGTTACTCGATTCTAGCGGGGGGGCTGTGGGATTATGAGCAGTTCTTC. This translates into CASSYSILAGGLWDYEQFF.

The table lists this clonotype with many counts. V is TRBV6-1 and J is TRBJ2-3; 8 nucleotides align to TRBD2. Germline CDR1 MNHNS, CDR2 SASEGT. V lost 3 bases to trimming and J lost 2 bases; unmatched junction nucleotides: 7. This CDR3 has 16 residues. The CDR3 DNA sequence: TGTGCCAGCAGTGACCCAGCGGGGGCCTCCACAGATACGCAGTATTTT. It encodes CASSDPAGASTDTQYF.

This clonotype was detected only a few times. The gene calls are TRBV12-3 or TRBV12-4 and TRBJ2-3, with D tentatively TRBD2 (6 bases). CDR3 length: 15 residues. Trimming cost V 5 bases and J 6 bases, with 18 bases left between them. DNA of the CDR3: TGTGCCAGCAGTCCCACTGTAGCGGAAGTTGATACGCAGTATTTT. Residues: CASSPTVAEVDTQYF.

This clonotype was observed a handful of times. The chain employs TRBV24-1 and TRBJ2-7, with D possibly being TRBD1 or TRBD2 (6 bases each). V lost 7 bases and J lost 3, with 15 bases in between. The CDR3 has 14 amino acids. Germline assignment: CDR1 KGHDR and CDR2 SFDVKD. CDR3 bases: TGTGCCACCAGCGTTGAGGAGGGGGACTACGAGCAGTACTTC. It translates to CATSVEEGDYEQYF.

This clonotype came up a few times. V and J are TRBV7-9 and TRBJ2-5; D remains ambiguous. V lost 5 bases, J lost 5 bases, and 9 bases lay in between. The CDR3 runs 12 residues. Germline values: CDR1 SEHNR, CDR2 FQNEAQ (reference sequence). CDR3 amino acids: CASSNPGETQYF. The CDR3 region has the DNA TGTGCCAGCAGCAACCCCGGGGAGACCCAGTACTTC.